Below, 4 T cell receptor beta chains from the same sample are listed, as sequenced in a study of T-cell reconstitution after alpha-beta-depleted transplantation in children. A TCRbeta library incorporating unique molecular identifiers was prepared. TCRdb reprocessed the PCR reads with MiXCR, giving one entry per CDR3 protein. Altogether 610,000 or so distinct CDR3 sequences are present, roughly 27% being singletons, with the ten largest covering approximately 39%. The source was PBMCs, collected before TCRalphabeta/CD19-depleted stem cell transplant. The origin of the receptors is a boy younger than two with Wiskott-Aldrich syndrome, due to receive a stem cell transplant.

In DNA, the CDR3 is TGTGCCAGCAGCTTGGGTCTGGGGCCTTACGAGCAGTACTTC. Translated: CASSLGLGPYEQYF. The chain employs TRBV11-2 and TRBJ2-7; D may be TRBD1 (5 bases). The CDR3 has 14 residues. Trimming cost V 3 bases and J 4 bases, with 13 bases left between them. The germline CDR1 and CDR2 sequences are SGHAT and FQNNGV.

V is TRBV13 and J is TRBJ2-1, with D perhaps being TRBD1 or TRBD2 (5 bases each). Germline V lookup: CDR1 PRHDT, CDR2 FYEKMQ (reference sequence). The CDR3 sequence is 15 residues long. V was trimmed by 3 bases and J by 2 bases, leaving 11 bases between them. CDR3 in amino acids: CASSLLGVTYNEQFF. The CDR3 DNA reads TGTGCCAGCAGCTTGCTGGGGGTTACCTACAATGAGCAGTTCTTC.

The chain links TRBV7-2 to TRBJ1-4, with 7 positions matching TRBD1. CDR1 and CDR2 from the germline V gene are SGHTA and FQGNSA. The CDR3 totals 15 residues. J was trimmed by 7 bases and V by 4 bases; bases with no gene match: 9. Written as DNA, the CDR3 is TGTGCCAGCAGCTCGACAGGGATTGGAGGTGAAAAACTGTTTTTT. Its translation: CASSSTGIGGEKLFF. The variable domain in full, with the rest retrieved from reference TRBV7-2 and TRBJ1-4, is GAGVSQSPSNKVTEKGKDVELRCDPISGHTALYWYRQSLGQGLEFLIYFQGNSAPDKSGLPSDRFSAERTGGSVSTLTIQRTQQEDSAVYLCASSSTGIGGEKLFFGSGTQLSVL.

This clonotype was counted a few times. In DNA form, the CDR3 reads TGCGCCAGCTCTCTCCCGGGTCCCTCCTACGAGCAGTACTTC. Protein sequence: CASSLPGPSYEQYF. V is TRBV5-1 and J is TRBJ2-7, with no clear D. Per the germline V gene, CDR1 is SGHRS and CDR2 is YFSETQ. V lost 7 bases to trimming and J lost 0 bases, with 14 bases between them. The CDR3 loop spans 14 amino acids.